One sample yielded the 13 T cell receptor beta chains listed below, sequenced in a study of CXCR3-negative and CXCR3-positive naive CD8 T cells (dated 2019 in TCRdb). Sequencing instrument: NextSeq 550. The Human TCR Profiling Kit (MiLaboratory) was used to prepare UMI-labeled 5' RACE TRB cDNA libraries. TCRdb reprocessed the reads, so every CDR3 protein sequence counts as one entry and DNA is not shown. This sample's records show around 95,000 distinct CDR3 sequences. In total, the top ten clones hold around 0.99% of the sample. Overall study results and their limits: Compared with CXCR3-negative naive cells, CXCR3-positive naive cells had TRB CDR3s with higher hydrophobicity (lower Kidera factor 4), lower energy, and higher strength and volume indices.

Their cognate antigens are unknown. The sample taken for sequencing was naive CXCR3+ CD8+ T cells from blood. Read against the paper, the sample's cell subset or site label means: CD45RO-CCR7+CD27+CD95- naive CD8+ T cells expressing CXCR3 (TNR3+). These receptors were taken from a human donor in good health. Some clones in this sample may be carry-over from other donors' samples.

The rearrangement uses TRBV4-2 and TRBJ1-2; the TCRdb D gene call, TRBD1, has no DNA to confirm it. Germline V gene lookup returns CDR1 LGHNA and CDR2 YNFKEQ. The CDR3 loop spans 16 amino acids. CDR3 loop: CASSQVLWDRVNGYTF.

The chain's CDR3 is CASSESSGAYYEQYF. The chain carries TRBV6-4 and TRBJ2-7; the D gene TCRdb calls, TRBD1, cannot be checked with no DNA. From germline, CDR1 is MRHNA and CDR2 SNTAGT. The CDR3 contains 15 residues.

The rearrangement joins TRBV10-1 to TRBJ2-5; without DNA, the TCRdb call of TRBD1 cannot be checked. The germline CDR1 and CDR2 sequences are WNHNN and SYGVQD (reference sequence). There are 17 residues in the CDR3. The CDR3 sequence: CASSESSRAGTQETQYF.

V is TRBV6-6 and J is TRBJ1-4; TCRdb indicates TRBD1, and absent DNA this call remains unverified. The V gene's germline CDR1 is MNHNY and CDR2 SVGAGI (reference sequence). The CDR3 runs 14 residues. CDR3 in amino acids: CAGGTATTNEKLFF.

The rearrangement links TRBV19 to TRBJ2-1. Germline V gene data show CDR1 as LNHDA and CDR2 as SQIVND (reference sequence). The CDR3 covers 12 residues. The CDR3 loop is CASSIMANEQFF.

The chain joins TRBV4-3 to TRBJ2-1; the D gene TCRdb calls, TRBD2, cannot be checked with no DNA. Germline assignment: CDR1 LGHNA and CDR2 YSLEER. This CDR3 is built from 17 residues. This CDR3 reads CASSPTSGGGPYNEQFF.

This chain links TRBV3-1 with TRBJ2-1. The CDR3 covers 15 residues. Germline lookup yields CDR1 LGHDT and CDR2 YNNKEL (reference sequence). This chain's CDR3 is CASSQDWIGVNEQFF.

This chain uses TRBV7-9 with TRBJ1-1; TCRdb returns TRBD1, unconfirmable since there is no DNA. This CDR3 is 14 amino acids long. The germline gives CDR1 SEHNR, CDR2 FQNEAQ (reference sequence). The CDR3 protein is CASSFRDTGTEAFF.

The chain's CDR3 is CATPPPTSGANVLTF. The chain uses TRBV2 and TRBJ2-6; the D gene TCRdb calls, TRBD1, cannot be checked with no DNA. The CDR3 covers 15 residues. Per the germline V gene, CDR1 is SNHLY and CDR2 is FYNNEI.

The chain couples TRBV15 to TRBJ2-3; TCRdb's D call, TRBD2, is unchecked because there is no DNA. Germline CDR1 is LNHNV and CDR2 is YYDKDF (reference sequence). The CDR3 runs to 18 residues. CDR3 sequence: CATSTGLAGAPRLNTQYF. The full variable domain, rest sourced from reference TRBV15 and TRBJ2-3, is DAMVIQNPRYQVTQFGKPVTLSCSQTLNHNVMYWYQQKSSQAPKLLFHYYDKDFNNEADTPDNFQSRRPNTSFCFLDIRSPGLGDTAMYLCATSTGLAGAPRLNTQYFGPGTRLTVL.

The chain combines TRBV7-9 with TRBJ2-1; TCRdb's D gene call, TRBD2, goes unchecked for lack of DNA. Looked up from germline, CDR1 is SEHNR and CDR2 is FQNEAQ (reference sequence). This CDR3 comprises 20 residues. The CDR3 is CASSLVKTASGESSYNEQFF.

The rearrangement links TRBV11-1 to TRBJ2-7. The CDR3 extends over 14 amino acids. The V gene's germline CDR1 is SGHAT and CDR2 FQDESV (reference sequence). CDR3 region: CASSLTSGVHEQYF.

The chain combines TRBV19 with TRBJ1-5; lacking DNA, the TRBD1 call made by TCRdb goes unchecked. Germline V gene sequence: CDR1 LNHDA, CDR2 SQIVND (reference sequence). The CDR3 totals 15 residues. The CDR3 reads CASSAGSRSNQPQHF.